A selection of T cell receptor beta chains follows, all from one sample in a study of T-cell reconstitution after alpha-beta-depleted transplantation in children. TCRdb reprocessed the PCR reads with MiXCR, giving one entry per CDR3 protein. This sample yields about 200,000 distinct CDR3 sequences, of which 5% to 6.5% are seen a single time; about 5% belongs to the top ten. Sequences were derived from PBMCs, sampled before TCRalphabeta/CD19-depleted stem cell transplant. The receptors come from a girl under three years old with combined immunodeficiency, due to receive a stem cell transplant. The CDR3 runs from the conserved cysteine through the conserved F or W. A D gene is named only where the DNA matches it firmly. Clone size is shown for a subset of rows, as once, few, many or a class of expanded clone.

>TRBV4-1|many|TRBJ2-1|-
CASQDRDNEQFF
TGCGCTAGCCAGGACAGAGACAATGAGCAGTTCTTC
>TRBV20-1|many|TRBJ2-5|-
CSARPPHQETQYF
TGCAGTGCTAGGCCGCCCCACCAAGAGACCCAGTACTTC
>TRBV28|many|TRBJ2-1|-
CASSPLGAGGYNEQFF
TGTGCCAGCAGTCCGCTAGGGGCCGGAGGGTACAATGAGCAGTTCTTC
>TRBV28|many|TRBJ2-2|-
CASSSLNTGELFF
TGTGCCAGCAGTTCACTCAACACCGGGGAGCTGTTTTTT
>TRBV29-1|many|TRBJ2-1|TRBD1
CSGTGTESSNEQFF
TGCAGCGGAACCGGGACAGAGTCGTCCAATGAGCAGTTCTTC
>TRBV10-3|many|TRBJ2-1|TRBD1
CAISETYRGEDNEQFF
TGTGCCATCAGTGAGACTTACAGGGGCGAGGACAATGAGCAGTTCTTC
>TRBV12-3/TRBV12-4|many|TRBJ2-5|TRBD2
CASKTSGWLETQYF
TGTGCCAGCAAGACTAGCGGATGGTTGGAGACCCAGTACTTC
>TRBV4-1|many|TRBJ2-3|-
CASSQARASTDTQYF
TGCGCCAGCAGCCAAGCAAGGGCGAGTACAGATACGCAGTATTTT
>TRBV9|many|TRBJ1-5|-
CASSPGAPNQPQHF
TGTGCCAGCAGCCCAGGGGCCCCCAATCAGCCCCAGCATTTT
>TRBV6-1|many|TRBJ2-1|TRBD2
CASSLSGGASHEQFF
TGTGCCAGCAGCTTAAGCGGGGGGGCCTCTCATGAGCAGTTCTTC
>TRBV28|many|TRBJ2-1|-
CASSYNEQFF
TGTGCCAGCAGCTACAATGAGCAGTTCTTC
>TRBV2|many|TRBJ1-5|TRBD1
CASDRGGQPQHF
TGTGCCAGCGACAGGGGAGGCCAGCCCCAGCATTTT
>TRBV5-5|few|TRBJ1-2|-
CASSQDGYNYGYTF
TGTGCCAGCAGCCAGGACGGCTACAACTATGGCTACACCTTC
>TRBV11-2|many|TRBJ2-3|-
CASSLGAFVSPDTQYF
TGTGCCAGCAGCTTAGGAGCATTCGTTAGCCCAGATACGCAGTATTTT
>TRBV28|many|TRBJ2-7|-
CASSLSGRGYEQYF
TGTGCCAGCAGTTTATCAGGCAGGGGCTACGAGCAGTACTTC
>TRBV5-1|many|TRBJ1-4|TRBD1
CASSAGTGDEKLFF
TGCGCCAGCAGCGCCGGGACAGGGGACGAAAAACTGTTTTTT
>TRBV29-1|many|TRBJ1-1|-
CSVEVGVNTEAFF
TGCAGCGTTGAGGTAGGGGTGAACACTGAAGCTTTCTTT
>TRBV20-1|-|TRBJ2-7|TRBD2
CCARPGLAALIYEQYF
TGCTGTGCTAGACCGGGACTAGCCGCTCTTATCTACGAGCAGTACTTC
>TRBV28|many|TRBJ2-7|-
CASSLTGFPTYEQYF
TGTGCCAGCAGTCTCACAGGGTTCCCTACCTACGAGCAGTACTTC
>TRBV20-1|many|TRBJ1-2|-
CSARVLTNGYTF
TGCAGTGCTAGAGTCTTGACGAATGGCTACACCTTC
>TRBV5-6|many|TRBJ2-2|-
CASSLFTGWNTGELFF
TGTGCCAGCAGCTTGTTCACAGGGTGGAACACCGGGGAGCTGTTTTTT
>TRBV18|few|TRBJ1-1|-
CASSPGIYGNTEAFF
TGTGCCAGCTCACCCGGGATCTATGGGAACACTGAAGCTTTCTTT
>TRBV4-3|many|TRBJ2-2|TRBD1
CASSQEAQGASGELFF
TGCGCCAGCAGCCAAGAGGCACAGGGGGCGTCCGGGGAGCTGTTTTTT
>TRBV18|-|TRBJ2-5|TRBD1
CASSQTRGKETQYF
TGTGCCAGCTCACAGACCAGGGGGAAAGAGACCCAGTACTTC
>TRBV7-9|many|TRBJ1-2|-
CASSLGVEGYTF
TGTGCCAGCAGCTTAGGTGTGGAAGGCTACACCTTC
>TRBV28|many|TRBJ1-5|TRBD1
CASSPRGPNNQPQHF
TGTGCCAGCAGTCCAAGGGGGCCGAACAATCAGCCCCAGCATTTT
>TRBV10-3|many|TRBJ2-3|-
CAISGGLGSTDTQYF
TGTGCCATCAGTGGAGGTCTCGGGAGCACAGATACGCAGTATTTT
>TRBV7-6|many|TRBJ2-1|TRBD2
CASSWTVQLAGVRDEQFF
TGTGCCAGCAGCTGGACGGTACAACTAGCGGGAGTTAGGGATGAGCAGTTCTTC
>TRBV5-1|few|TRBJ1-6|-
CASSFWGAYNSPLHF
TGCGCCAGCAGCTTCTGGGGCGCTTATAATTCACCCCTCCACTTT
>TRBV20-1|few|TRBJ1-1|-
CSARGGYRDTEAFF
TGCAGTGCTAGAGGTGGTTACAGGGATACTGAAGCTTTCTTT
>TRBV29-1|many|TRBJ1-2|TRBD1
CSVSTGNYGYTF
TGCAGCGTTTCGACAGGGAACTATGGCTACACCTTC
>TRBV5-6|many|TRBJ1-5|-
CASSLAGRNQPQHF
TGTGCCAGCAGTCTTGCGGGGCGGAATCAGCCCCAGCATTTT
>TRBV7-8|many|TRBJ2-3|-
CASGGRGDGTDTQYF
TGTGCCAGCGGGGGAAGGGGGGATGGGACAGATACGCAGTATTTT
>TRBV7-8|many|TRBJ2-1|TRBD2
CASSSRLAGLNEQFF
TGTGCCAGCAGCTCCAGACTAGCGGGCCTTAATGAGCAGTTCTTC
>TRBV29-1|many|TRBJ2-7|-
CSVEGVSSYEQYF
TGCAGCGTGGAAGGCGTTTCGTCCTACGAGCAGTACTTC
>TRBV7-6|-|TRBJ2-1|-
CACSLKAGIYNEQFF
TGTGCCTGCAGCTTAAAAGCGGGTATATACAATGAGCAGTTCTTC
>TRBV12-3/TRBV12-4|many|TRBJ2-7|TRBD1
CASAAQGVYEQYF
TGTGCCAGCGCGGCGCAGGGGGTTTACGAGCAGTACTTC
>TRBV3-1|-|TRBJ2-5|TRBD1
CATCRDRGFLHQETQYF
TGTGCCACCTGCCGGGACAGGGGCTTCCTCCATCAAGAGACCCAGTACTTC
>TRBV7-9|many|TRBJ2-1|-
CASSLQVLEQFF
TGTGCCAGCAGCTTGCAAGTTCTTGAGCAGTTCTTC
>TRBV20-1|few|TRBJ2-7|TRBD2
CSARDVGGGTYEQYF
TGCAGTGCTAGAGATGTCGGGGGGGGGACCTACGAGCAGTACTTC
>TRBV7-2|many|TRBJ1-5|-
CASTWGNQPQHF
TGTGCCAGCACCTGGGGAAATCAGCCCCAGCATTTT
>TRBV7-2|many|TRBJ2-5|-
CASSLDRQETQYF
TGTGCCAGCAGCTTAGACAGACAAGAGACCCAGTACTTC
>TRBV7-9|few|TRBJ1-2|TRBD1
CASSRRDSYGYTF
TGTGCCAGCAGCCGCCGGGACAGTTATGGCTACACCTTC
>TRBV7-9|few|TRBJ2-7|-
CSSSPSSYEQYF
TGTTCCAGCTCACCAAGCTCCTACGAGCAGTACTTC
>TRBV6-5|many|TRBJ2-1|-
CASRRSELYNEQFF
TGTGCCAGCAGAAGGAGTGAGCTCTACAATGAGCAGTTCTTC
>TRBV11-2|many|TRBJ2-7|TRBD2
CASSRAGGVEQYF
TGTGCCAGCTCCAGGGCGGGGGGGGTCGAGCAGTACTTC
>TRBV5-1|many|TRBJ2-1|-
CASSLGQRYSNEQFF
TGCGCCAGCAGCTTGGGCCAGAGGTACAGCAATGAGCAGTTCTTC
>TRBV12-3/TRBV12-4|many|TRBJ1-5|-
CASSLGAGRDQPQHF
TGTGCCAGCAGTTTAGGGGCAGGGAGGGACCAGCCCCAGCATTTT
>TRBV18|-|TRBJ1-1|-
CASSPWAGPSNTEAFF
TGTGCCAGCTCACCATGGGCAGGTCCTTCGAACACTGAAGCTTTCTTT
>TRBV15|many|TRBJ2-4|TRBD2
CATSTPRRLAENIQYF
TGTGCCACCAGCACTCCCCGCCGACTAGCAGAGAACATTCAGTACTTC
>TRBV12-3/TRBV12-4|-|TRBJ2-5|TRBD2
CASRIRTSTEETQYF
TGTGCCAGCAGGATCCGGACTAGCACTGAAGAGACCCAGTACTTC
>TRBV9|many|TRBJ2-7|TRBD1
CASSVSGGLTYEQYF
TGTGCCAGCAGCGTATCAGGGGGCCTGACCTACGAGCAGTACTTC
>TRBV2|-|TRBJ2-7|TRBD1
CATGTATYEQYF
TGTGCCACAGGGACAGCGACCTACGAGCAGTACTTC
>TRBV4-3|-|TRBJ2-2|-
CASSQGLPPNTGELFF
TGCGCCAGCAGCCAAGGGTTGCCCCCCAACACCGGGGAGCTGTTTTTT
>TRBV6-5|many|TRBJ2-7|TRBD1
CASSSYRGNEQYF
TGTGCCAGCAGTTCGTACAGGGGGAACGAGCAGTACTTC
>TRBV4-2|-|TRBJ2-7|-
CAMSPGLVLYEEQYF
TGTGCCATGAGCCCCGGACTGGTGCTCTACGAGGAGCAGTACTTC
>TRBV4-3|many|TRBJ2-5|-
CASSQDRISAGETQYF
TGCGCCAGCAGCCAAGATCGAATCAGCGCCGGGGAGACCCAGTACTTC
>TRBV6-2/TRBV6-3|many|TRBJ1-1|-
CASSHPRLPEAFF
TGTGCCAGCAGCCATCCGCGGCTGCCTGAAGCTTTCTTT
>TRBV7-2|many|TRBJ2-2|-
CASSFHGGVNTGELFF
TGTGCCAGCAGCTTCCACGGAGGGGTAAACACCGGGGAGCTGTTTTTT
>TRBV20-1|many|TRBJ2-3|TRBD2
CSARLGGRRGDTQYF
TGCAGTGCTAGATTGGGCGGGAGGCGAGGGGATACGCAGTATTTT